These 24 T cell receptor beta chains were all obtained from the same sample, sequenced in a study of blood T cell repertoires in COVID-19. Repertoires were generated with immunoSEQ multiplex PCR, while TCRdb's copy carries only in-frame clones and drops some. The data show about 170,000 clones, with around 93% seen just once and roughly 5% held by the top ten. Sequencing used peripheral blood. Receptors were obtained from a man between 25 and 39 years old with COVID-19, enrolled during active disease.

The chain links TRBV25-1 to TRBJ1-1; possible D gene TRBD1, 6 bases. Germline V gene lookup returns CDR1 MGHDK and CDR2 SYGVNS. The CDR3 covers 14 residues. V shed 4 bases and J shed 3 bases, with 12 bases lying between them. CDR3 sequence reads: CASSAGRGDTEAFF. The CDR3 coding sequence is TGTGCCAGCAGTGCCGGGAGGGGGGACACTGAAGCTTTCTTT. Full variable domain (outside the CDR3, taken from reference TRBV25-1 and TRBJ1-1): EADIYQTPRYLVIGTGKKITLECSQTMGHDKMYWYQQDPGMELHLIHYSYGVNSTEKGDLSSESTVSRIRTEHFPLTLESARPSHTSQYLCASSAGRGDTEAFFGQGTRLTVV.

V and J are TRBV5-4 and TRBJ2-3; 9 bases map to TRBD1. From germline, CDR1 is SGHNT and CDR2 YYREEE (reference sequence). There are 13 residues in the CDR3. V lost 4 bases, J lost 6 bases, and 3 bases stayed unmatched. Here the CDR3 DNA reads TGTGCCAGCAGCGGGACAGGGCCCGATACGCAGTATTTT. Translation gives CASSGTGPDTQYF.

The rearrangement joins TRBV28 to TRBJ1-4, with D maybe TRBD1 (6 bases). The V gene's germline CDR1 is MDHEN and CDR2 SYDVKM. V was clipped by 4 bases and J by 4 bases, with 16 bases between them. This CDR3 has 16 amino acids. The chain's CDR3 is CASSSLEAGDNEKLFF. The CDR3 coding sequence is TGTGCCAGCAGTTCCCTAGAGGCAGGGGATAATGAAAAACTGTTTTTT.

This clone was seen once. The chain links TRBV5-4 to TRBJ1-3, with 10 bases lining up with TRBD1. Looked up from germline, CDR1 is SGHNT and CDR2 is YYREEE (reference sequence). With V trimmed by 9 bases and J by 3 bases, 6 bases remained unmatched. This CDR3 has 14 amino acids. The CDR3 spells CATGTGDVGNTIYF. The CDR3 DNA follows: TGTGCCACCGGGACAGGGGATGTTGGAAACACCATATATTTT.

This sequence joins TRBV18 and TRBJ1-2; possible D gene TRBD1, 5 bases. V lost 5 bases and J 8 bases, leaving 15 bases between the germline ends. Germline V lookup: CDR1 KGHSH, CDR2 LQKENI. The CDR3 spans 13 residues. CDR3: CASSSEGFRGYTF. In DNA form, the CDR3 reads TGTGCCAGCTCATCGGAGGGGTTCCGCGGCTACACCTTC.

This sequence joins TRBV7-2 and TRBJ1-2, with D unresolved. The V end lost 1 base, the J end lost 4 bases, and 13 bases lay between the germline ends. The CDR3 is 15 residues long. The germline V gene encodes CDR1 SGHTA and CDR2 FQGNSA. The CDR3 DNA reads TGTGCCAGCAGCTTAGGGACTGAAGACCTCTATGGCTACACCTTC. Translation gives CASSLGTEDLYGYTF.

The CDR3 region is CASSQDGGQGYEQYF. CDR3 DNA sequence: TGCGCCAGCAGCCAAGATGGGGGACAGGGGTACGAGCAGTACTTC. J is TRBJ2-7 and V is TRBV4-1; 10 nucleotides line up with TRBD1. The ends lost 0 bases at V and 4 bases at J; junction bases unmatched: 3. Germline values: CDR1 MGHRA, CDR2 YSYEKL. CDR3 size: 15 residues.

The chain has TRBV7-2 and TRBJ1-2; D possibly corresponds to TRBD1 (5 bases). The CDR3 is made up of 15 amino acids. Looked up from germline, CDR1 is SGHTA and CDR2 is FQGNSA. The V end was cut by 1 base, the J end by 7 bases, with 16 bases between. DNA for the CDR3: TGTGCCAGCAGCTTAGGAAAAGGGGCACAAGCTGGCTACACCTTC. This translates into CASSLGKGAQAGYTF.

V usage is TRBV27 and J usage is TRBJ2-7; 7 positions match TRBD2. Germline V gives CDR1 MNHEY, CDR2 SMNVEV (reference sequence). The CDR3 contains 14 residues. Trimming at V came to 5 bases and at J to 2 bases, leaving 6 bases not matched to a gene. CDR3 sequence: CASSSGMGAYEQYF. The CDR3 DNA sequence: TGTGCCAGCAGTAGCGGGATGGGGGCCTACGAGCAGTACTTC.

This chain joins TRBV19 and TRBJ1-2; 7 nucleotides align to TRBD1. CDR3 length equals 14 residues. V lost 4 bases and J lost 2; bases outside the gene matches: 4. Germline CDR1 and CDR2: LNHDA and SQIVND (reference sequence). The CDR3 here is CASSTSTGNYGYTF. The CDR3 coding sequence is TGTGCCAGTAGTACTTCGACAGGGAACTATGGCTACACCTTC.

The chain combines TRBV5-4 with TRBJ2-7, with D perhaps matching TRBD1 (6 bases). The germline gives CDR1 SGHNT, CDR2 YYREEE (reference sequence). The germline V and J ends were trimmed by 4 bases and 0 bases, with 11 bases remaining between them. This CDR3 region has 14 residues. The CDR3 DNA reads TGTGCCAGCAGCCGGGACATTTCCTCCTACGAGCAGTACTTC. Amino acid sequence: CASSRDISSYEQYF.

This clone came up a few times. V usage is TRBV6-2 or TRBV6-3 and J usage is TRBJ1-5, with D perhaps TRBD1 (5 bases). Trimming removed 5 bases from V and 9 bases from J, with 14 bases in between. Germline CDR1 reads MNHEY; CDR2 reads SVGEGT. This CDR3 region has 13 residues. The CDR3 here is CASSVGAHSPQHF. The CDR3 nucleotides are TGTGCCAGCAGTGTAGGGGCCCATTCGCCCCAGCATTTT.

The V call is TRBV19, the J call TRBJ2-4; D remains unclear. This CDR3 spans 14 amino acids. Trimming took off 5 bases at V and 2 bases at J, with 10 bases between the two ends. Looked up from germline, CDR1 is LNHDA and CDR2 is SQIVND (reference sequence). DNA of the CDR3: TGTGCCAGTAGTCTGCCAGCGACCAAAAACATTCAGTACTTC. Its translation: CASSLPATKNIQYF.

This rearrangement joins TRBV6-6 to TRBJ1-1; D is perhaps TRBD1 (5 bases). The CDR3 consists of 15 residues. Germline assignment: CDR1 MNHNY and CDR2 SVGAGI (reference sequence). V was clipped by 2 bases and J by 1 base, with 11 bases between them. The CDR3 is CASSYGGNQNTEAFF. CDR3 sequence (DNA): TGTGCCAGCAGTTACGGGGGGAATCAGAACACTGAAGCTTTCTTT.

The J gene is TRBJ1-1, the V gene TRBV6-2 or TRBV6-3; D may be TRBD1 (6 bases). Germline V CDR1 and CDR2: MNHEY, SVGEGT. With 2 bases removed from V and 5 bases from J, the gap between germline ends came to 12 bases. This CDR3 contains 14 residues. The CDR3 DNA reads TGTGCCAGCAGTTACGGGGGGGCTGGTACTGAAGCTTTCTTT. This codes for CASSYGGAGTEAFF.

This clone appeared a few times. The V gene is TRBV4-1, the J gene TRBJ2-1, with D perhaps matching TRBD2 (6 bases). This CDR3 is 16 amino acids long. V was clipped by 0 bases and J by 2 bases, with 11 bases between them. From germline, CDR1 is MGHRA and CDR2 YSYEKL. For the CDR3, the DNA is TGCGCCAGCAGCCAAGATCCGGGGGAGCCCTACAATGAGCAGTTCTTC. Amino acids: CASSQDPGEPYNEQFF.

The V and J genes are TRBV11-2 and TRBJ2-2; TRBD1 matches 11 bases. The ends lost 5 bases at V and 0 bases at J; junction bases unmatched: 5. The CDR3 sequence is 17 residues long. Germline V lookup: CDR1 SGHAT, CDR2 FQNNGV. In nucleotides, the CDR3 is TGTGCCAGCAGCCAATTGGGACAGGGGGCGAACACCGGGGAGCTGTTTTTT. This codes for CASSQLGQGANTGELFF.

The CDR3 nucleotides are TGTGCCAGCAGTGAGACAGGGGGCTTCTATGGCTACACCTTC. It specifies CASSETGGFYGYTF. The chain links TRBV27 to TRBJ1-2, with 10 bases lining up with TRBD1. V dropped 5 bases and J dropped 4; count of bases not matched to a gene: 4. Germline assignment: CDR1 MNHEY and CDR2 SMNVEV (reference sequence). The CDR3 runs to 14 residues.

The sample holds a few counts of this clone. The chain uses TRBV6-5 and TRBJ1-1; TRBD1 agrees at 9 bases. From germline, CDR1 is MNHEY and CDR2 SVGAGI. CDR3 length: 15 residues. The trim removed 5 bases at V and 8 bases at J, leaving 12 bases unmatched. The CDR3 bases are TGTGCCAGCAGTCATCCGGACAGGGGACTAGAAGAAGCTTTCTTT. Translated: CASSHPDRGLEEAFF.

The chain couples TRBV27 to TRBJ1-4; TRBD1 is a possible D gene (5 bases). Deletions cut 5 bases from V and 7 bases from J, with 17 bases between. The CDR3 extends over 15 amino acids. CDR1 and CDR2 from the germline V gene are MNHEY and SMNVEV (reference sequence). The CDR3 reads CASSPIGTGTEKLFF. The CDR3 bases are TGTGCCAGCAGTCCAATCGGGACTGGGACTGAAAAACTGTTTTTT.

This chain connects TRBV29-1 to TRBJ1-1, with D unclear. V lost 4 bases to trimming and J lost 0 bases, with 9 bases between them. Germline-derived CDR1 and CDR2 are SQVTM and ANQGSEA. The CDR3 sequence is 13 residues long. The CDR3 loop is CSVGRVMNTEAFF. In nucleotides, the CDR3 is TGCAGCGTTGGGAGGGTGATGAACACTGAAGCTTTCTTT.

The chain has TRBV6-1 and TRBJ1-4, with 9 bases fitting TRBD1. CDR3 size: 13 residues. Losses at the gene ends were 0 bases for V and 16 bases for J; bases not matched to a gene: 6. Per germline, CDR1 MNHNS and CDR2 SASEGT. For the CDR3, the DNA is TGTGCCAGCAGTGAAGCGGGACAGGGATTTACGTTTTTT. It encodes CASSEAGQGFTFF.

The chain couples TRBV4-3 to TRBJ1-3; D is perhaps TRBD1 (5 bases). V was trimmed by 4 bases and J by 0 bases, leaving 13 bases between them. This CDR3 region has 16 residues. CDR1 and CDR2 from the germline V gene are LGHNA and YSLEER. CDR3 region: CASSLQQVLSGNTIYF. The CDR3 DNA reads TGCGCCAGCAGCCTGCAACAGGTCCTCTCTGGAAACACCATATATTTT.

This chain connects TRBV3-1 (or the pseudogene TRBV3-2) to TRBJ2-1; weak D call: TRBD1 (5 bases). Germline lookup yields CDR1 LGHDT and CDR2 YNNKEL (reference sequence). V was shortened by 0 bases and J by 7 bases, with 16 bases between the two germline ends. The CDR3 totals 16 residues. CDR3 bases: TGTGCCAGCAGCCAAGATGGCGTTCGTAAGGGGAATGAGCAGTTCTTC. Protein sequence: CASSQDGVRKGNEQFF.